Below, 29 T cell receptor beta chains from the same sample are listed, as sequenced in a study of blood T cell repertoires in COVID-19. Assay used: immunoSEQ multiplex PCR; TCRdb lists only in-frame clones, some missing. Of about 400,000 clones listed, 70% to 90% are singletons. The sample was PBMCs or T cells enriched from blood (not recorded which). The receptors were sampled from a woman under 30 with acute COVID-19.

The V gene is TRBV19, the J gene TRBJ1-1, with D hard to call. Germline V gene data show CDR1 as LNHDA and CDR2 as SQIVND (reference sequence). Between the trimmed V and J ends, which lost 4 bases and 5 bases, there was a span of 11 bases. There are 13 residues in the CDR3. The CDR3 loop reads CASSNPGWTEAFF. CDR3 bases: TGTGCCAGTAGTAACCCGGGGTGGACTGAAGCTTTCTTT.

The chain joins TRBV11-2 to TRBJ2-2, with 12 positions matching TRBD2. V dropped 2 bases and J dropped 8; count of bases not matched to a gene: 9. The CDR3 has 17 amino acids. Germline loops: CDR1 SGHAT, CDR2 FQNNGV. The CDR3: CASSLTRGLAGTGELFF. CDR3 nucleotide sequence: TGTGCCAGCAGCTTAACCAGAGGACTAGCGGGAACTGGGGAGCTGTTTTTT.

This clone appeared a few times. The rearrangement links TRBV19 to TRBJ1-2; D may be TRBD1 (6 bases). The length of the CDR3 is 13 residues. Trimming removed 3 bases from V and 5 bases from J, with 10 bases in between. Germline V gene sequence: CDR1 LNHDA, CDR2 SQIVND (reference sequence). CDR3 amino acids: CASSIGQKYGYTF. CDR3 bases: TGTGCCAGTAGTATCGGACAGAAGTATGGCTACACCTTC.

This clone came up once. Other DNA sequences in this sample translate to the same CDR3. The chain is built from TRBV28 and TRBJ2-5, with D tentatively TRBD2 (5 bases). The CDR3 has 14 amino acids. Trimming left V 6 bases short and J 1 base short, with 12 bases between. The germline gives CDR1 MDHEN, CDR2 SYDVKM. CDR3 coding DNA: TGTGCCAGCAGGGGCGGGTCTTCCCAAGAGACCCAGTACTTC. This encodes CASRGGSSQETQYF.

This chain connects TRBV6-5 to TRBJ2-7, with D possibly being TRBD2 (5 bases). Per germline, CDR1 MNHEY and CDR2 SVGAGI. V lost 4 bases to trimming and J lost 3 bases, with 13 bases between them. The CDR3 runs 14 residues. The CDR3 region is CASSSVSGFYEQYF. In DNA, the CDR3 is TGTGCCAGCAGTTCCGTCTCGGGGTTCTACGAGCAGTACTTC.

J is TRBJ1-1 and V is TRBV2; 9 bases are a match to TRBD1. CDR3 length: 15 residues. Germline loops: CDR1 SNHLY, CDR2 FYNNEI. J gave up 5 bases and V 1 base, and 5 bases lay outside the gene matches. CDR3 residues: CASSEETGGGTEAFF. CDR3 nucleotide sequence: TGTGCCAGCAGTGAAGAGACAGGGGGTGGGACTGAAGCTTTCTTT.

The genes are TRBV29-1 and TRBJ2-7; TRBD1 matches at 9 bases. V was pared by 0 bases and J by 2 bases, with 8 bases of the junction left unmatched. The CDR3 is 16 amino acids. Germline V lookup: CDR1 SQVTM, CDR2 ANQGSEA. Here the CDR3 reads CSVEDAGQGFPYEQYF. CDR3 nucleotide sequence: TGCAGCGTTGAAGATGCTGGACAGGGGTTTCCCTACGAGCAGTACTTC.

The J gene is TRBJ1-3, the V gene TRBV27, with TRBD1 identical over 9 bases. From germline, CDR1 is MNHEY and CDR2 SMNVEV (reference sequence). This CDR3 is 15 amino acids long. V trimming: 5 bases; J trimming: 4 bases; junction bases outside the gene matches: 6. Here the CDR3 reads CASSIRTGEGNTIYF. The CDR3 region has the DNA TGTGCCAGCAGTATCCGGACAGGGGAAGGAAACACCATATATTTT.

For this clone: Other DNA sequences in the same sample also yield this CDR3. V usage is TRBV20-1 and J usage is TRBJ1-2, with D maybe TRBD1 (6 bases). The V end was cut by 4 bases, the J end by 8 bases, with 11 bases between. This CDR3 is built from 11 residues. Germline V CDR1 and CDR2: DFQATT, SNEGSKA (reference sequence). In nucleotides, the CDR3 is TGCAGTGCTACAGGGGTTGGCGGCTACACCTTC. It specifies CSATGVGGYTF.

The J gene is TRBJ2-1, the V gene TRBV7-2, with D uncertain. The V and J ends lost 3 bases and 5 bases respectively, with 20 bases between them. CDR1 is SGHTA, CDR2 FQGNSA, per germline. CDR3 length equals 17 residues. Here the CDR3 DNA reads TGTGCCAGCAGCTTGAGTATCAGGTTGACGCCCGACAATGAGCAGTTCTTC. Translating it yields CASSLSIRLTPDNEQFF. The full variable domain, its missing parts supplied by reference TRBV7-2 and TRBJ2-1, is GAGVSQSPSNKVTEKGKDVELRCDPISGHTALYWYRQSLGQGLEFLIYFQGNSAPDKSGLPSDRFSAERTGGSVSTLTIQRTQQEDSAVYLCASSLSIRLTPDNEQFFGPGTRLTVL.

The CDR3 DNA sequence: TGTGCCAGCTCACCTCGGACAGATTACGAGCAGTACTTC. This sequence encodes CASSPRTDYEQYF. This sequence joins TRBV18 and TRBJ2-7, with TRBD1 as a possible D gene (6 bases). CDR1 is KGHSH, CDR2 LQKENI, per germline. The CDR3 covers 13 residues. V lost 3 bases and J lost 4, with 10 bases in between.

The chain employs TRBV10-1 and TRBJ2-2; D unclear. In germline, CDR1 is WNHNN, CDR2 SYGVQD (reference sequence). The CDR3 consists of 14 residues. V lost 5 bases and J 7 bases, leaving 14 bases between the germline ends. The CDR3 is CASSLVLGGGELFF. DNA for the CDR3: TGCGCCAGCAGTTTGGTTCTAGGTGGCGGGGAGCTGTTTTTT.

The chain joins TRBV27 to TRBJ2-1; 8 bases line up with TRBD2. V dropped 7 bases and J dropped 2; count of bases not matched to a gene: 7. The V gene's germline CDR1 is MNHEY and CDR2 SMNVEV (reference sequence). The length of the CDR3 is 15 residues. CDR3 nucleotide sequence: TGTGCCAGCACCCTAGGGCGGGGGGCCTACAATGAGCAGTTCTTC. Residues: CASTLGRGAYNEQFF.

This chain joins TRBV7-2 and TRBJ2-5, with 8 bases matching TRBD2. Germline values: CDR1 SGHTA, CDR2 FQGNSA. The CDR3 runs 15 residues. The V segment lost 4 bases and the J segment 4 bases; nucleotides outside the gene matches: 8. CDR3 sequence reads: CASSSSGSRRETQYF. The CDR3 nucleotides are TGTGCCAGCAGCTCAAGCGGGAGCAGGCGAGAGACCCAGTACTTC. Variable domain in full (rest from reference TRBV7-2 and TRBJ2-5): GAGVSQSPSNKVTEKGKDVELRCDPISGHTALYWYRQSLGQGLEFLIYFQGNSAPDKSGLPSDRFSAERTGGSVSTLTIQRTQQEDSAVYLCASSSSGSRRETQYFGPGTRLLVL.

The chain employs TRBV14 and TRBJ1-1; the D gene is possibly TRBD1 (6 bases). Per germline, CDR1 SGHDN and CDR2 FVKESK. The V end was cut by 9 bases, the J end by 0 bases, with 11 bases between. CDR3 size: 13 residues. CDR3 protein: CASRTAMNTEAFF. CDR3 DNA: TGTGCCAGTAGGACAGCTATGAACACTGAAGCTTTCTTT.

The chain links TRBV6-2 or TRBV6-3 to TRBJ1-5; D call uncertain. CDR3 length equals 16 residues. Deletions cut 2 bases from V and 5 bases from J, with 16 bases between. CDR1 and CDR2 (germline): MNHEY, SVGEGT. The CDR3 DNA is TGTGCCAGCAGTTACAATACAGTTGGAAACTATCAGCCCCAGCATTTT. Residues: CASSYNTVGNYQPQHF.

The rearrangement joins TRBV27 to TRBJ2-7; 8 bases line up with TRBD1. J gave up 4 bases and V 1 base, and 6 bases lay outside the gene matches. This CDR3 is built from 15 residues. Germline CDR1 is MNHEY and CDR2 is SMNVEV (reference sequence). The CDR3 sequence: CASSLYPDRAYEQYF. The CDR3 bases are TGTGCCAGCAGTTTATACCCGGACAGGGCATACGAGCAGTACTTC.

V usage is TRBV4-3 and J usage is TRBJ2-2; TRBD2 agrees at 10 bases. The germline CDR1 and CDR2 sequences are LGHNA and YSLEER. V dropped 6 bases and J dropped 0; count of bases not matched to a gene: 4. The CDR3 is made up of 16 amino acids. Here the CDR3 reads CASSPGLAANTGELFF. The CDR3 nucleotides read TGCGCCAGCAGTCCTGGACTAGCGGCGAACACCGGGGAGCTGTTTTTT.

The chain carries TRBV12-5 and TRBJ2-7; 12 positions agree with TRBD1. CDR3 length equals 16 residues. J was trimmed by 7 bases and V by 6 bases; bases with no gene match: 13. Germline V gene sequence: CDR1 LGHNT, CDR2 FRNRAP. CDR3 amino acids: CASGSPGQGAVGEQYF. Here the CDR3 DNA reads TGTGCTAGTGGCTCCCCGGGACAGGGGGCGGTTGGGGAGCAGTACTTC.

The rearrangement links TRBV10-3 to TRBJ2-5; 10 nucleotides match TRBD1. V dropped 7 bases and J dropped 4; count of bases not matched to a gene: 3. Germline values: CDR1 ENHRY, CDR2 SYGVKD. The CDR3 extends over 13 amino acids. CDR3 sequence (DNA): TGTGCCATCACCCGGGACAGGGGAGAGACCCAGTACTTC. Its translation is CAITRDRGETQYF.

The V gene is TRBV11-2, the J gene TRBJ1-4; D unresolved. This CDR3 has 14 amino acids. V gave up 3 bases and J gave up 5 bases, with 10 bases separating them. Germline CDR1 reads SGHAT; CDR2 reads FQNNGV. CDR3 nucleotide sequence: TGTGCCAGCAGCTTTGACGGACTGAATGAAAAACTGTTTTTT. Its translation is CASSFDGLNEKLFF.

Only one count was recorded for this clone. J is TRBJ1-1 and V is TRBV5-4, with D perhaps TRBD1 (6 bases). Germline loops: CDR1 SGHNT, CDR2 YYREEE (reference sequence). V was shortened by 3 bases and J by 6 bases, with 18 bases between the two germline ends. There are 15 residues in the CDR3. The CDR3 coding sequence is TGTGCCAGCAGCTCGTCGTTGGGGGGGCACGCTGAAGCTTTCTTT. Protein: CASSSSLGGHAEAFF.

The chain couples TRBV5-4 to TRBJ2-4; D is ambiguous. Trimming took 3 bases from V and 1 from J, leaving 8 bases between them. The CDR3 runs to 14 residues. Germline assignment: CDR1 SGHNT and CDR2 YYREEE (reference sequence). The CDR3 region has the DNA TGTGCCAGCAGCTCGAGAGGTGCCAAAAACATTCAGTACTTC. The encoded protein is CASSSRGAKNIQYF.

This rearrangement joins TRBV10-3 to TRBJ2-2; no clear D gene. The CDR3 length is 13 residues. Germline V gene lookup returns CDR1 ENHRY and CDR2 SYGVKD. V lost 6 bases, J lost 5 bases, and 10 bases lay in between. CDR3 DNA: TGTGCCATCAGCCGCCTAGAAACCGGGGAGCTGTTTTTT. Translation gives CAISRLETGELFF.

The chain has TRBV29-1 and TRBJ2-1; TRBD2 might be the D (6 bases). Trimming cost V 5 bases and J 10 bases, with 15 bases left between them. The CDR3 contains 12 residues. CDR1 is SQVTM and CDR2 is ANQGSEA in the germline V gene. The CDR3 sequence is CSVPSREFEQFF. The CDR3 DNA reads as TGCAGCGTTCCGTCGCGGGAATTCGAGCAGTTCTTC.

Only a few counts were recorded for this clone. The chain's CDR3 is CASSLVLNTGELFF. CDR3 coding DNA: TGTGCCAGCAGCTTAGTATTGAACACCGGGGAGCTGTTTTTT. V gene TRBV7-2 combines with J gene TRBJ2-2, with unresolved D. Germline V CDR1 and CDR2: SGHTA, FQGNSA. V was pared by 1 base and J by 1 base, with 4 bases between. The CDR3 sequence is 14 residues long.

The chain joins TRBV5-4 to TRBJ1-2, with 8 bases that match TRBD1. J gave up 3 bases and V 5 bases, and 6 bases lay outside the gene matches. Germline CDR1 reads SGHNT; CDR2 reads YYREEE (reference sequence). This CDR3 region has 14 residues. This CDR3 is CASSWTGSYYGYTF. The CDR3 DNA is TGTGCCAGCAGTTGGACAGGGAGCTACTATGGCTACACCTTC.

The chain couples TRBV6-6 to TRBJ1-1, with D hard to call. CDR3 length: 13 residues. Trimming removed 3 bases from V and 11 bases from J, with 16 bases in between. Germline CDR1 reads MNHNY; CDR2 reads SVGAGI (reference sequence). This chain's CDR3 is CASSYGPSGDAFF. The CDR3 DNA sequence: TGTGCCAGCAGTTATGGACCATCCGGGGATGCTTTCTTT.

The rearrangement uses TRBV10-1 and TRBJ2-2; D is possibly TRBD1 (6 bases). Trimming removed 3 bases from V and 5 bases from J, with 19 bases in between. CDR1 and CDR2 (germline): WNHNN, SYGVQD (reference sequence). This CDR3 region has 17 residues. The CDR3 sequence is CASSDQTGAGATGELFF. In DNA form, the CDR3 reads TGCGCCAGCAGTGATCAAACCGGGGCAGGGGCTACCGGGGAGCTGTTTTTT.